The next 23 T cell receptor beta chains were all read from a single sample in a study of OX40 agonist ivuxolimab in advanced cancers. The repertoire was sequenced with immunoSEQ multiplex PCR; TCRdb's copy has only in-frame clones and lacks some. The sample lists around 84,000 clones, about 93% occurring once. The sample was CD4+ or CD8+ T cells sorted from blood, taken in a trial of the OX40 agonist ivuxolimab. These receptor sequences come from an adult with an advanced solid tumor such as melanoma, head and neck, liver or kidney cancer.

The V and J genes are TRBV14 and TRBJ1-2; possibly TRBD1 for D (5 bases). The CDR3 loop spans 18 amino acids. The germline V gene encodes CDR1 SGHDN and CDR2 FVKESK. Trimming took 4 bases from V and 3 from J, leaving 24 bases between them. CDR3 DNA sequence: TGTGCCAGCAGCCCCAGGGTCTCAGGGCGCGCCTTCCACTATGGCTACACCTTC. Protein sequence: CASSPRVSGRAFHYGYTF.

The chain recombines TRBV6-6 with TRBJ2-7; unclear D gene. CDR1 MNHNY and CDR2 SVGAGI come from the germline V gene (reference sequence). With 5 bases removed from V and 6 bases from J, the gap between germline ends came to 2 bases. The CDR3 is made up of 9 amino acids. The CDR3 nucleotides are TGTGCCAGCAGTGGCGAGCAGTACTTC. Its protein product is CASSGEQYF.

This chain connects TRBV5-1 to TRBJ1-1; possibly TRBD1 for D (5 bases). The V gene's germline CDR1 is SGHRS and CDR2 YFSETQ. This CDR3 spans 14 amino acids. Trimming removed 6 bases at V and 1 base at J, with 13 bases between. The DNA of the CDR3 is TGCGCCAGCACAAGGGACTCATCGAACACTGAAGCTTTCTTT. This codes for CASTRDSSNTEAFF.

This chain joins TRBV27 and TRBJ2-2, with D perhaps given as TRBD1 or TRBD2 (5 bases each). Germline V gene sequence: CDR1 MNHEY, CDR2 SMNVEV (reference sequence). The length of the CDR3 is 15 residues. The V and J ends lost 1 base and 5 bases respectively, with 11 bases between them. The CDR3 is CASSLWGTGTGELFF. DNA of the CDR3: TGTGCCAGCAGTTTATGGGGGACGGGGACCGGGGAGCTGTTTTTT.

A remark on this clone: In the same sample, other DNA sequences code for this CDR3. The genes are TRBV9 and TRBJ2-5; TRBD1 aligns across 7 bases. J lost 2 bases, V lost 4 bases, and 5 bases had no gene match. CDR3 size: 14 residues. CDR1 and CDR2 from the germline V gene are SGDLS and YYNGEE. CDR3 DNA: TGTGCCAGCAGCTCGCGGACAGGACAAGAGACCCAGTACTTC. Protein sequence: CASSSRTGQETQYF.

The J gene is TRBJ1-4, the V gene TRBV6-4; TRBD1 might be the D (5 bases). Germline loops: CDR1 MRHNA, CDR2 SNTAGT. V was shortened by 5 bases and J by 10 bases, with 17 bases between the two germline ends. CDR3 size: 14 residues. CDR3 DNA: TGTGCCAGCAGTTACGGCCAGGGCCAGGTAAAACTGTTTTTT. Translated: CASSYGQGQVKLFF.

This clone was seen a single time. The rearrangement uses TRBV5-5 and TRBJ1-1; TRBD1 might be the D (6 bases). In germline, CDR1 is SGHKS, CDR2 YYEKEE (reference sequence). Deletions cut 4 bases from V and 3 bases from J, with 10 bases between. The CDR3 contains 13 residues. CDR3 coding DNA: TGTGCCAGCAGCCAGGACAGCGACACTGAAGCTTTCTTT. Protein sequence: CASSQDSDTEAFF.

For the CDR3, the DNA is TGTGCCAGCAGCGGGGGGTCCGGGGGACCCTTAGAAGAGACCCAGTACTTC. Its protein is CASSGGSGGPLEETQYF. This sequence joins TRBV5-4 and TRBJ2-5; D is perhaps TRBD2 (6 bases). Trimming removed 4 bases from V and 3 bases from J, with 22 bases in between. The CDR3 is made up of 17 amino acids. Germline-derived CDR1 and CDR2 are SGHNT and YYREEE (reference sequence).

This clone was found once. The chain is built from TRBV28 and TRBJ2-2; TRBD1 matches 12 bases. The CDR3 contains 16 residues. V shed 7 bases, J shed 7 bases, and the junction held 10 bases outside the gene matches. CDR1 is MDHEN, CDR2 SYDVKM, per germline. CDR3 region: CASNTPGQGAGGELFF. For the CDR3, the DNA is TGTGCCAGCAATACTCCGGGACAGGGGGCCGGCGGGGAGCTGTTTTTT.

In nucleotides, the CDR3 is TGTGCCAGCAGCCAAGTAGGGAATCCGGGACAGGGGTACGAGCAGTACTTC. It specifies CASSQVGNPGQGYEQYF. This rearrangement joins TRBV4-2 to TRBJ2-7; 10 nucleotides match TRBD1. CDR1 LGHNA and CDR2 YNFKEQ come from the germline V gene. V trimming: 1 base; J trimming: 4 bases; junction bases outside the gene matches: 10. The CDR3 is made up of 17 amino acids.

The chain couples TRBV4-1 to TRBJ1-2; 8 nucleotides align to TRBD1. Trimming cost V 3 bases and J 8 bases; bases outside gene matches: 8. The CDR3 runs to 14 residues. Germline V gene lookup returns CDR1 MGHRA and CDR2 YSYEKL. CDR3 sequence (DNA): TGCGCCAGCAGCCACACGACAGGGGTGGGCGGCTACACCTTC. Protein: CASSHTTGVGGYTF.

CDR3 in DNA: TGTGCCAGCAGCCCAAACAGGGACCATGAGCAGTTCTTC. This codes for CASSPNRDHEQFF. The chain joins TRBV7-8 to TRBJ2-1; TRBD1 is a possible D gene (6 bases). CDR1 and CDR2 from the germline V gene are SGHVS and FQNEAQ. The CDR3 is 13 residues long. Trimming left V 5 bases short and J 8 bases short, with 13 bases between.

V and J are TRBV30 and TRBJ1-2; D possibly corresponds to TRBD1 (5 bases). There are 18 residues in the CDR3. The germline gives CDR1 GTSNPN, CDR2 SVGIG (reference sequence). With 4 bases removed from V and 1 base from J, the gap between germline ends came to 25 bases. The CDR3 sequence is CAWNPSRTPESYNYGYTF. DNA of the CDR3: TGTGCCTGGAACCCTAGCCGGACACCAGAATCATATAACTATGGCTACACCTTC. Full variable domain (missing parts from reference TRBV30 and TRBJ1-2): SQTIHQWPATLVQPVGSPLSLECTVEGTSNPNLYWYRQAAGRGLQLLFYSVGIGQISSEVPQNLSASRPQDRQFILSSKKLLLSDSGFYLCAWNPSRTPESYNYGYTFGSGTRLTVV.

The V gene is TRBV19, the J gene TRBJ2-7, with 11 bases fitting TRBD2. V lost 7 bases to trimming and J lost 3 bases; unmatched junction nucleotides: 8. This CDR3 spans 15 amino acids. Per germline, CDR1 LNHDA and CDR2 SQIVND (reference sequence). The CDR3, as DNA: TGTGCCAGTACGCGGTCCGGGACTAGCGGCTACGAGCAGTACTTC. Amino acid sequence: CASTRSGTSGYEQYF.

The CDR3 reads CASNKGDTSYEQYF. The DNA of the CDR3 is TGTGCCAGCAACAAAGGGGACACCTCCTACGAGCAGTACTTC. This chain links TRBV28 with TRBJ2-7; TRBD1 is a possible D gene (6 bases). Germline CDR1 is MDHEN and CDR2 is SYDVKM. The CDR3 covers 14 residues. Trimming removed 7 bases from V and 0 bases from J, with 13 bases in between. Based on the CDR3 plus reference TRBV28 and TRBJ2-7, the full variable domain is DVKVTQSSRYLVKRTGEKVFLECVQDMDHENMFWYRQDPGLGLRLIYFSYDVKMKEKGDIPEGYSVSREKKERFSLILESASTNQTSMYLCASNKGDTSYEQYFGPGTRLTVT.

The chain combines TRBV5-1 with TRBJ2-1; 7 bases are a match to TRBD2. Germline V gene lookup returns CDR1 SGHRS and CDR2 YFSETQ. The V gene end was trimmed by 1 base and the J gene end by 5 bases; junction bases not matched to a gene: 6. The CDR3 spans 15 residues. CDR3 coding DNA: TGCGCCAGCAGCTTGCCGCTAGCGGTAGACAATGAGCAGTTCTTC. Protein sequence: CASSLPLAVDNEQFF.

This chain joins TRBV11-3 and TRBJ2-1, with 10 bases fitting TRBD1. Germline values: CDR1 SGHNT, CDR2 YENEEA. The CDR3 loop spans 15 amino acids. V was clipped by 3 bases and J by 6 bases; unmatched bases: 5. CDR3 sequence reads: CASSFAGTGVNEQFF. The CDR3 DNA is TGTGCCAGCAGCTTCGCCGGGACAGGGGTCAATGAGCAGTTCTTC.

The J gene is TRBJ2-1, the V gene TRBV7-9, with D possibly called TRBD1 or TRBD2 (5 bases each). CDR1 is SEHNR and CDR2 is FQNEAQ in the germline V gene (reference sequence). The ends were cut back, 7 bases at V and 1 base at J, with 20 bases in the middle. CDR3 size: 17 residues. CDR3 coding DNA: TGTGCCAGCACCTCCCGAGGGGAGTTATGGTCCTACAATGAGCAGTTCTTC. It codes for CASTSRGELWSYNEQFF.

This chain links TRBV7-6 with TRBJ2-3; tentative D call: TRBD2 (6 bases). Trimming took off 1 base at V and 2 bases at J, with 13 bases between the two ends. From germline, CDR1 is SGHVS and CDR2 FNYEAQ. CDR3 length: 16 amino acids. The CDR3 bases are TGTGCCAGCAGCTTAGTCGGGGGTCCGGTCACAGATACGCAGTATTTT. Protein sequence: CASSLVGGPVTDTQYF.

The rearrangement links TRBV5-1 to TRBJ2-3; the match to TRBD2 covers 8 bases. V shed 0 bases, J shed 2 bases, and the junction held 8 bases outside the gene matches. Germline V gene sequence: CDR1 SGHRS, CDR2 YFSETQ. There are 17 residues in the CDR3. In DNA, the CDR3 is TGCGCCAGCAGCTTGGGGATCCTAGCGGGCATCACAGATACGCAGTATTTT. Translated, it gives CASSLGILAGITDTQYF.

The rearrangement links TRBV6-1 to TRBJ2-3, with a weak D call TRBD2 (5 bases). The CDR3 spans 11 residues. CDR1 is MNHNS and CDR2 is SASEGT in the germline V gene. Trimming stripped 8 bases from V and 5 bases from J, with 8 bases between. The CDR3 sequence is CASRDVDTQYF. CDR3 DNA: TGTGCCAGCCGGGATGTAGATACGCAGTATTTT.

The V call is TRBV11-3, the J call TRBJ2-2; 9 nucleotides match TRBD2. CDR1 SGHNT and CDR2 YENEEA come from the germline V gene. V shed 1 base, J shed 1 base, and the junction held 1 base outside the gene matches. This CDR3 has 16 residues. CDR3 in amino acids: CASSLGTSVNTGELFF. The DNA for the CDR3 is TGTGCCAGCAGCTTAGGGACTAGCGTGAACACCGGGGAGCTGTTTTTT.

The chain recombines TRBV28 with TRBJ1-4; 7 nucleotides align to TRBD1. CDR3 length: 16 amino acids. In germline, CDR1 is MDHEN, CDR2 SYDVKM. With V trimmed by 3 bases and J by 4 bases, 8 bases remained unmatched. This CDR3 is CASSFSSGGVNEKLFF. The CDR3 bases are TGTGCCAGCAGTTTTTCCTCAGGGGGGGTTAATGAAAAACTGTTTTTT.